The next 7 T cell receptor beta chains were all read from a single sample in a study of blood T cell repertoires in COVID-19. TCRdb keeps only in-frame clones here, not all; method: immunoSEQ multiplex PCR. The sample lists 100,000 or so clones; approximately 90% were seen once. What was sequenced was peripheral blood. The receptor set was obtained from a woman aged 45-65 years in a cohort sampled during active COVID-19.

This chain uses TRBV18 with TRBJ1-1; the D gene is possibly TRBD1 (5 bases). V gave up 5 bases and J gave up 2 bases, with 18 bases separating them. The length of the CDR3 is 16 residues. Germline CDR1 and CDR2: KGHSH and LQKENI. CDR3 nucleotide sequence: TGTGCCAGCTCATATCGACAGCTCTATACTAACACTGAAGCTTTCTTT. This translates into CASSYRQLYTNTEAFF. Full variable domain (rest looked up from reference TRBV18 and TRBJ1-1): NAGVMQNPRHLVRRRGQEARLRCSPMKGHSHVYWYRQLPEEGLKFMVYLQKENIIDESGMPKERFSAEFPKEGPSILRIQQVVRGDSAAYFCASSYRQLYTNTEAFFGQGTRLTVV.

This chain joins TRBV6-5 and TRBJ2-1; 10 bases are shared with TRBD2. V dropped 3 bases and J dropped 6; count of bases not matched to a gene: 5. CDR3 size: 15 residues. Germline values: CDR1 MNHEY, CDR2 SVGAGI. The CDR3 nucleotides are TGTGCCAGCAGTTATTCTAGCGGGAGACGCAATGAGCAGTTCTTC. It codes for CASSYSSGRRNEQFF.

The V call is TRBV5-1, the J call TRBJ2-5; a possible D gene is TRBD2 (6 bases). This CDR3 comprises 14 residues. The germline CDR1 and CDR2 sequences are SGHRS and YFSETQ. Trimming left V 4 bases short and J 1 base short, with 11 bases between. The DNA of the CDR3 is TGCGCCAGCAGCCCGGGGCGGGGCCAAGAGACCCAGTACTTC. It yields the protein CASSPGRGQETQYF.

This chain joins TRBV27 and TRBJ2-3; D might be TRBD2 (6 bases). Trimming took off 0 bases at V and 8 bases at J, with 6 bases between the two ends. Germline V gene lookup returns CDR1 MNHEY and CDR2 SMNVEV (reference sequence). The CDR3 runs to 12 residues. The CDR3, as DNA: TGTGCCAGCAGTTTATCGGGGGGTACGCAGTATTTT. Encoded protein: CASSLSGGTQYF.

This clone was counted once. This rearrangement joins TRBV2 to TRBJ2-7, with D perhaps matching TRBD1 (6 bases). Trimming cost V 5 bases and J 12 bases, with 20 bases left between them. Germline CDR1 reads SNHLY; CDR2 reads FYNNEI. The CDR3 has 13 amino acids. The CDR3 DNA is TGTGCCAGCAGTATTGAGGACAGAAAACTGTTGTACTTC. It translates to CASSIEDRKLLYF.

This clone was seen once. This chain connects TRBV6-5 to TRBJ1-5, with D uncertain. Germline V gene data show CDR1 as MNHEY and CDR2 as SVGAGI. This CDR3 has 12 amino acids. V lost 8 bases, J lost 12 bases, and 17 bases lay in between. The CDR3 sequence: CASLFPGGYQHF. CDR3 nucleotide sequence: TGTGCCAGCCTGTTCCCGGGTGGATACCAGCATTTT.

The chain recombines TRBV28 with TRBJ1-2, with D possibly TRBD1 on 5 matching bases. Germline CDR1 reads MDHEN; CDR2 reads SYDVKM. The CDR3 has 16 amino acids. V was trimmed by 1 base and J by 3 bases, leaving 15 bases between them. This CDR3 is CASSLSETDLDYGYTF. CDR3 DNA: TGTGCCAGCAGTTTATCCGAGACAGATTTGGACTATGGCTACACCTTC.